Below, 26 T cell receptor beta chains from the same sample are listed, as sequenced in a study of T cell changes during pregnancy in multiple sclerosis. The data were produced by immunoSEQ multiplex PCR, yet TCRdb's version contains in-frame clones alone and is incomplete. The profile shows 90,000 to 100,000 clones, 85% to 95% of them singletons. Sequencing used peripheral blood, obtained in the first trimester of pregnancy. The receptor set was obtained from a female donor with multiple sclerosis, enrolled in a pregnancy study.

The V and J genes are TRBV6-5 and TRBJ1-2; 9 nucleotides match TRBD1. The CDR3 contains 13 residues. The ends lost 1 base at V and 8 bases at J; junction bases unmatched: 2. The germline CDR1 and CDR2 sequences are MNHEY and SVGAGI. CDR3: CASSYLGTGGYTF. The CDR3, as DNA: TGTGCCAGCAGTTACTTGGGGACAGGGGGCTACACCTTC.

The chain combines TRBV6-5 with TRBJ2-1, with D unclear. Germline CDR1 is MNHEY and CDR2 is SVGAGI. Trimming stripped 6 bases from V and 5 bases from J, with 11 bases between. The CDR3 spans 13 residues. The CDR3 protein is CASRVADHNEQFF. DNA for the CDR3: TGTGCCAGCAGGGTGGCAGATCACAATGAGCAGTTCTTC.

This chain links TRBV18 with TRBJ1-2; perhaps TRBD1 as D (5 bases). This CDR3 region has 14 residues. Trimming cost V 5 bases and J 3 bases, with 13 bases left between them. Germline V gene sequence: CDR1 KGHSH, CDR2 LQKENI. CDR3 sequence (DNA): TGTGCCAGCTCATCGCGGGGCGATGACTATGGCTACACCTTC. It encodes CASSSRGDDYGYTF. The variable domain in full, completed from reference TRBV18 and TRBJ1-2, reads NAGVMQNPRHLVRRRGQEARLRCSPMKGHSHVYWYRQLPEEGLKFMVYLQKENIIDESGMPKERFSAEFPKEGPSILRIQQVVRGDSAAYFCASSSRGDDYGYTFGSGTRLTVV.

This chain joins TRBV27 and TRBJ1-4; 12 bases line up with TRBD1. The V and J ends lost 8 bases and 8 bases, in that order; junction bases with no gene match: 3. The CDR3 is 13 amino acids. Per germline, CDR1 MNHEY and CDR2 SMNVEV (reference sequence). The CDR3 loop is CASSGTGGEKLFF. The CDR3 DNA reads TGTGCCAGCTCCGGGACAGGGGGCGAAAAACTGTTTTTT.

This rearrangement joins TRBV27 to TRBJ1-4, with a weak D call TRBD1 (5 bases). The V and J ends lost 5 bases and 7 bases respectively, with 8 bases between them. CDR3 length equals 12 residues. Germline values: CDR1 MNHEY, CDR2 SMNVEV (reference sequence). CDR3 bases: TGTGCCAGCAGTCAGGGAGGTGAAAAACTGTTTTTT. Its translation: CASSQGGEKLFF.

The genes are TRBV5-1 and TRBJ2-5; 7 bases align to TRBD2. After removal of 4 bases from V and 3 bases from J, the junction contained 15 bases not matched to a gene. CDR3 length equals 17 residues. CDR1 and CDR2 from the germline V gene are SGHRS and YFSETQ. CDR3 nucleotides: TGCGCCAGCAGCCTGGAGCCAAAAGCGGGGCCTGAAGAGACCCAGTACTTC. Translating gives CASSLEPKAGPEETQYF.

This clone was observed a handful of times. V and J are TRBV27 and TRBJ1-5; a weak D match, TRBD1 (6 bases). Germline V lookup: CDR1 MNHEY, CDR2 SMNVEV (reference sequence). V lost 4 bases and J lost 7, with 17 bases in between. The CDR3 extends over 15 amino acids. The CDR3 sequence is CASSYSGTTGQPQHF. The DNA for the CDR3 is TGTGCCAGCAGTTACTCGGGGACAACCGGGCAGCCCCAGCATTTT.

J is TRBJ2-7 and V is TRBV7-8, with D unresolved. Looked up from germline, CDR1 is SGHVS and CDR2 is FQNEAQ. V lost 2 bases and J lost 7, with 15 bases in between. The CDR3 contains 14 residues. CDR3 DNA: TGTGCCAGCAGCTTACGATTGCAGGCTAAGGAGCAGTACTTC. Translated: CASSLRLQAKEQYF.

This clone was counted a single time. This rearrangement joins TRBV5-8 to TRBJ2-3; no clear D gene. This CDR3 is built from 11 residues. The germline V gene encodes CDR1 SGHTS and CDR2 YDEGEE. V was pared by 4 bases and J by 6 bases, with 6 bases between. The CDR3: CASSPVDTQYF. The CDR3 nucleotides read TGTGCCAGCAGCCCGGTGGATACGCAGTATTTT. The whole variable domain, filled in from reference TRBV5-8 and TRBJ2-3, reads EAGVTQSPTHLIKTRGQQATLRCSPISGHTSVYWYQQALGLGLQFLLWYDEGEERNRGNFPPRFSGRQFPNYSSELNVNALELEDSALYLCASSPVDTQYFGPGTRLTVL.

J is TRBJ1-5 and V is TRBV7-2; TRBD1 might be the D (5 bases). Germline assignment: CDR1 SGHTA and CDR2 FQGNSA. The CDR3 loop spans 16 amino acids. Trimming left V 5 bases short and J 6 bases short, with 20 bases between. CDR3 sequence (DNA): TGTGCCAGCAGCGCGACCCGAACGGGGGGTGTTCAGCCCCAGCATTTT. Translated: CASSATRTGGVQPQHF.

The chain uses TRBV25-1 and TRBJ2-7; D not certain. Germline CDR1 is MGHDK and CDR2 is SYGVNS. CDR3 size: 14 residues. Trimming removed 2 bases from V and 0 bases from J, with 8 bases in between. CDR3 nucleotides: TGTGCCAGCAGTGAAGAGGCAGCCTCCTACGAGCAGTACTTC. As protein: CASSEEAASYEQYF.

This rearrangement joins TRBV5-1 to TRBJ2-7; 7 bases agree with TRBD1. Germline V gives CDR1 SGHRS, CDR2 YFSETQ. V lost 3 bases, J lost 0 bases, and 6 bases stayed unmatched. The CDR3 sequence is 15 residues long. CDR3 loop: CASSSPGTVSYEQYF. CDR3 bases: TGCGCCAGCAGCTCACCCGGGACAGTCTCCTACGAGCAGTACTTC.

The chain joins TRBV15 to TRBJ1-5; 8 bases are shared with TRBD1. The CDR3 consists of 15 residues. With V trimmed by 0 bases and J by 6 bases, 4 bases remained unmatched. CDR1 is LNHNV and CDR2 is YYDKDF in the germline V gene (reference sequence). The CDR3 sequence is CATSRDRGLSQPQHF. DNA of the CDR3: TGTGCCACCAGCAGAGACAGGGGGCTTAGTCAGCCCCAGCATTTT.

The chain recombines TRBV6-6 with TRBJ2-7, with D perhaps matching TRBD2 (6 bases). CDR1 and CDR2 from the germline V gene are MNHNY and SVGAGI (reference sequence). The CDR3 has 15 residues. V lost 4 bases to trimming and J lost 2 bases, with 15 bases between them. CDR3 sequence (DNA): TGTGCCAGCAGTTTTTCGGTTAGCGGTACCTACGAGCAGTACTTC. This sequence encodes CASSFSVSGTYEQYF.

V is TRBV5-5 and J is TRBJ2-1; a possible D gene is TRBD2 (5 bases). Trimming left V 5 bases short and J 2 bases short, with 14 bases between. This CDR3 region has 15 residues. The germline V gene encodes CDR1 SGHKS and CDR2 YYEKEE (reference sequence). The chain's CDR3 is CASRSASTAYNEQFF. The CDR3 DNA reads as TGTGCCAGCAGGTCGGCTAGCACGGCCTACAATGAGCAGTTCTTC.

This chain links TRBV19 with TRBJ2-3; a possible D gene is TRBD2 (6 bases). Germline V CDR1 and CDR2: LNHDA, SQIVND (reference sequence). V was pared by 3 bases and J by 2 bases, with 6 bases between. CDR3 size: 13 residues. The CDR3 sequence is CASSMGLTDTQYF. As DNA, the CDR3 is TGTGCCAGTAGTATGGGACTCACAGATACGCAGTATTTT.

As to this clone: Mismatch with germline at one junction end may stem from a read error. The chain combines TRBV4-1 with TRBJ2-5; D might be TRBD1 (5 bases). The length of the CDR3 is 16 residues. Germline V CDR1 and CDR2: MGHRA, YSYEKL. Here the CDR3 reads CASRQGRGLGQETQYF. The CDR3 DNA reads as TGCGCCAGCAGGCAAGGAAGGGGCTTAGGCCAAGAGACCCAGTACTTC.

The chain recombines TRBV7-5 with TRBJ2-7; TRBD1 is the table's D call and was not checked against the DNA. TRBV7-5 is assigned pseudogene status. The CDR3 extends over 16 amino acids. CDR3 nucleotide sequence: TGTGCCAGAAGCCCAACCAGGGGGCTAGCGGAGGGTGAGCAGTACTTC. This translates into CARSPTRGLAEGEQYF.

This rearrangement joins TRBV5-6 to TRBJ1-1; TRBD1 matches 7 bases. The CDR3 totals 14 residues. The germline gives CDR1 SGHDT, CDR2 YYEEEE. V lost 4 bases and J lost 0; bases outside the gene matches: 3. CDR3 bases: TGTGCCAGCAGCGGGGGACAGATGAACACTGAAGCTTTCTTT. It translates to CASSGGQMNTEAFF. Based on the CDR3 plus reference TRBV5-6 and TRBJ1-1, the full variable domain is DAGVTQSPTHLIKTRGQQVTLRCSPKSGHDTVSWYQQALGQGPQFIFQYYEEEERQRGNFPDRFSGHQFPNYSSELNVNALLLGDSALYLCASSGGQMNTEAFFGQGTRLTVV.

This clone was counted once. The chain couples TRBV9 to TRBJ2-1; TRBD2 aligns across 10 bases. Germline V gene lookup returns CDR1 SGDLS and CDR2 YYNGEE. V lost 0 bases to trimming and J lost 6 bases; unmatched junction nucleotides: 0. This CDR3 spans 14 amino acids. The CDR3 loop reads CASSVGTSGNEQFF. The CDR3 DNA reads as TGTGCCAGCAGCGTAGGGACTAGCGGCAATGAGCAGTTCTTC.

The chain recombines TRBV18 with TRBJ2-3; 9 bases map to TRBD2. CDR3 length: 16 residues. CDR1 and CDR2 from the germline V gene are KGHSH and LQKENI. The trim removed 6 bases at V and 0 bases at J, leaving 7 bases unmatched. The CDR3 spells CASSIVAGGSTDTQYF. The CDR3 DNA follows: TGTGCCAGCTCTATCGTGGCGGGGGGGAGCACAGATACGCAGTATTTT.

The DNA of the CDR3 is TGTGCCAGCAGCCAAGGGACAGGCGACGTCTATGGCTACACCTTC. This encodes CASSQGTGDVYGYTF. The chain uses TRBV14 and TRBJ1-2; 7 bases are a match to TRBD1. Germline V CDR1 and CDR2: SGHDN, FVKESK. Trimming at V came to 1 base and at J to 4 bases, leaving 6 bases not matched to a gene. The CDR3 is 15 residues long.

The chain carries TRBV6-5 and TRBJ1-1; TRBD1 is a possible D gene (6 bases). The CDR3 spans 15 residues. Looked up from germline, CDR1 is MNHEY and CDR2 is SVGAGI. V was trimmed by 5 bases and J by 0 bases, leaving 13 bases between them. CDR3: CASSGDRNLNTEAFF. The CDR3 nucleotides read TGTGCCAGCAGTGGAGACAGGAACCTGAACACTGAAGCTTTCTTT.

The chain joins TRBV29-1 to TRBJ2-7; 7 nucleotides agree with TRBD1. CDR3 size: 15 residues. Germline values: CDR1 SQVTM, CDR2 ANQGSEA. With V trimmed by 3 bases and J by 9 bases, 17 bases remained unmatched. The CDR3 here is CSVEYIATGNGVQYF. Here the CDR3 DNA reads TGCAGCGTTGAGTATATCGCGACAGGGAATGGCGTGCAGTACTTC.

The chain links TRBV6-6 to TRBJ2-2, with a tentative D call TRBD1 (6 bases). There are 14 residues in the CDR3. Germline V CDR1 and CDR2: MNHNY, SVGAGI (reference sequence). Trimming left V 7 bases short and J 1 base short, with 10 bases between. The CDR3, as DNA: TGTGCCAGCATCCCACAGGGGAACACCGGGGAGCTGTTTTTT. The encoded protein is CASIPQGNTGELFF.

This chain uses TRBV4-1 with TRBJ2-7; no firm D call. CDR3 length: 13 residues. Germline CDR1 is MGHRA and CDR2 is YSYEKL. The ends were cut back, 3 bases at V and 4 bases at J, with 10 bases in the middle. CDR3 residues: CASSQKLDYEQYF. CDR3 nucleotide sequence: TGCGCCAGCAGCCAGAAACTCGATTACGAGCAGTACTTC.